The rows below give T cell receptor beta chains drawn from one sample of a study of shared clonotypes between healthy human individuals. The repertoire was sequenced with immunoSEQ multiplex PCR; TCRdb's copy has only in-frame clones and lacks some. The data show 2 million to 2.5 million clones, roughly 93% seen once. The sequencing sample was made of naive CD4+ T cells from PBMCs. The receptors originated from a young man in good health. Some clones in this sample may be carry-over from other donors' samples. The CDR3 runs from the conserved cysteine through the conserved F or W. Where a row states a size, it is once, few, many or the class of an expanded clone; other rows omit it.

j_call v_call clone_size cdr3_aa
TRBJ2-7 TRBV30 - CAWSSAGEGEQYF
TRBJ2-5 TRBV30 - CAWTSGGYQETQYF
TRBJ2-5 TRBV5-1 - CASSLVQGVGETQYF
TRBJ1-2 TRBV19 - CASSIRAKSNPTYGYTF
TRBJ1-2 TRBV6-5 - CASTSEGRGNYGYTF
TRBJ2-1 TRBV5-1 - CASSLGLAGVSEQFF
TRBJ1-5 TRBV6-1 - CASTMNTGANQPQHF
TRBJ2-7 TRBV18 - CASSPNLAGRSYEQYF
TRBJ1-2 TRBV5-1 - CASSLDTTGSSYTF
TRBJ1-1 TRBV5-1 few CASSLDPGNTEAFF
TRBJ2-7 TRBV7-2 - CASSLGLAVYEQYF
TRBJ2-7 TRBV18 - CASSPGFYYEQYF
TRBJ2-4 TRBV28 - CASSTSGATKNIQYF
TRBJ2-7 TRBV15 once CATSPLGNFYEQYF
TRBJ2-1 TRBV15 - CATSDWSSYNEQFF
TRBJ2-5 TRBV29-1 - CSVQGGETQYF
TRBJ2-1 TRBV30 - CAWSVRSSGRAWNEQFF
TRBJ2-2 TRBV2 - CAGTPGTGELFF
TRBJ2-5 TRBV11-2 - CASSSRSAQETQYF
TRBJ1-2 TRBV14 once CASSLRWTENNYGYTF
TRBJ2-4 TRBV28 - CASSLPQGAAKNIQYF
TRBJ1-4 TRBV27 - CASSFRSKEKLFF
TRBJ2-7 TRBV28 - CASRRGLAGAYEQYF
TRBJ1-3 TRBV29-1 - CSVKQTGNTIYF
TRBJ2-7 TRBV10-3 - CAISESGLVSYEQYF
TRBJ2-1 TRBV4-2 - CASSQVNVRELDEQFF
TRBJ2-5 TRBV19 - CASSPGTGRWQETQYF
TRBJ2-2 TRBV20-1 - CSAQGFGELFF
TRBJ1-4 TRBV4-3 - CASSPPGSYEKLFF
TRBJ2-2 TRBV5-1 - CASSLEQGLATFTGELFF
TRBJ1-5 TRBV11-2 few CASSVTNSNQPQHF
TRBJ1-6 TRBV5-1 - CASSLEGGAGSPLHF
TRBJ1-1 TRBV6-5 - CASYREWGRSTEAFF
TRBJ1-4 TRBV4-1 - CANLYRPGGKTVF
TRBJ1-2 TRBV4-1 - CASSQEGPGLYGYTF
TRBJ2-2 TRBV5-1 - CASSLNGGGTGELFF
TRBJ2-7 TRBV18 - CASSPLPGPSTYEQYF
TRBJ1-2 TRBV2 once CATIPSGQAHINYGYTF
TRBJ1-1 TRBV5-1 - CASSLVRGATEAFF
TRBJ2-7 TRBV5-5 - CASSSTGTGGEQYF
TRBJ2-3 TRBV28 - CASRGGQGPDTQYF
TRBJ2-3 TRBV9 - CASSSRLAGGDTQYF
TRBJ2-7 TRBV11-2 - CASSQITGTYEQYF
TRBJ1-5 TRBV6-5 - CASSYSAGGSDQPQHF
TRBJ2-5 TRBV5-4 - CASSPPGQEYQETQYF
TRBJ2-1 TRBV9 - CASSLGLAGVYEQFF
TRBJ2-5 TRBV7-9 - CASSLIGQPTETQYF
TRBJ1-5 TRBV7-2 - CASRGGWNQPQHF
TRBJ2-7 TRBV11-2 - CASRLDSHEQYF
TRBJ1-1 TRBV28 - CASSPGTMNTEAFF
TRBJ2-3 TRBV5-1 - CASSSGLAGGVTDTQYF
TRBJ2-4 TRBV10-1 once CASRGTGHTLAKNIQYF